This T cell receptor beta chain was captured in a study of T cell responses to AZD1222 COVID-19 vaccine. Notes on the study in general: White British ancestry dominated among donors, who included more females, and clonal diversity was possibly underestimated. Repertoire sampling happened only post peak T cell response. Seropositive at baseline were only six AZD1222 recipients.

This CDR3 is built from 12 residues. V lost 8 bases to trimming and J lost 4 bases; unmatched junction nucleotides: 4. The germline V gene encodes CDR1 ENHRY and CDR2 SYGVKD. Only in-frame clones appear in the TCRdb table, and some are missing; sequencing was by immunoSEQ multiplex PCR. The sample lists 150,000 or so clones; nearly 90% were seen once. Turning to this clone: What it binds is not known.

This sample comprised peripheral blood, obtained on day 0 of AZD1222 vaccination. The gene calls are TRBV10-3 and TRBJ1-2, with 7 positions matching TRBD1. The clonotype originates from an adult in good health. This CDR3 is CAISGQSYGYTF. The CDR3 DNA follows: TGTGCCATCTCGGGACAGTCCTATGGCTACACCTTC.